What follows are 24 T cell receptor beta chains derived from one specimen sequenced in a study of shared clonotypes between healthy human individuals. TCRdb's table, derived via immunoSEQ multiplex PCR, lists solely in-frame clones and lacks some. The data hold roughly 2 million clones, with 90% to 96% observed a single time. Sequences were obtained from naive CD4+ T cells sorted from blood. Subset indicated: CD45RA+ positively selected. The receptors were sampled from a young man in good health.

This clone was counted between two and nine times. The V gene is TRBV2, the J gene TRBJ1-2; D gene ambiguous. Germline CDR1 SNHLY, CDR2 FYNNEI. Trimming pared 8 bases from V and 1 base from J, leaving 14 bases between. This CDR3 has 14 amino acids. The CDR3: CASGRWAGNYGYTF. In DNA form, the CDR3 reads TGTGCCAGCGGCCGGTGGGCCGGTAACTATGGCTACACCTTC. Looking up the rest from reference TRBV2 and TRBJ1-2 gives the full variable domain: EPEVTQTPSHQVTQMGQEVILRCVPISNHLYFYWYRQILGQKVEFLVSFYNNEISEKSEIFDDQFSVERPDGSNFTLKIRSTKLEDSAMYFCASGRWAGNYGYTFGSGTRLTVV.

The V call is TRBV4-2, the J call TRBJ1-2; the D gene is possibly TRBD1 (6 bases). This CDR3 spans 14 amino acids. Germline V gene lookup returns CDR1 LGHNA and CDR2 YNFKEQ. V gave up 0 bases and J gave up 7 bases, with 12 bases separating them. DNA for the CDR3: TGTGCCAGCAGCCAAGAGGAGGGGGTCGGTGGCTACACCTTC. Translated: CASSQEEGVGGYTF.

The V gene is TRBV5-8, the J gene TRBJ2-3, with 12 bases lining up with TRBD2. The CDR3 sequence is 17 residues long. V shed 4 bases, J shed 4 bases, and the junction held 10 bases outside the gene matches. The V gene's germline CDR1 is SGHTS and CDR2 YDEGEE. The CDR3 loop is CASSLLIASGRADTQYF. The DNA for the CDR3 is TGTGCCAGCAGCCTACTGATCGCTAGCGGGAGGGCAGATACGCAGTATTTT.

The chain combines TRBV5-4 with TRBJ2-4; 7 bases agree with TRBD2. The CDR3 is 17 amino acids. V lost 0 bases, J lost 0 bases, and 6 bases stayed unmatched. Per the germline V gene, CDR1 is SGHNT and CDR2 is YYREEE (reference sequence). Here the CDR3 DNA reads TGTGCCAGCAGCTTGGTGTCCAGCGGGGCAGCCAAAAACATTCAGTACTTC. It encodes CASSLVSSGAAKNIQYF. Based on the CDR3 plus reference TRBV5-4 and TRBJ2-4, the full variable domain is ETGVTQSPTHLIKTRGQQVTLRCSSQSGHNTVSWYQQALGQGPQFIFQYYREEENGRGNFPPRFSGLQFPNYSSELNVNALELDDSALYLCASSLVSSGAAKNIQYFGAGTRLSVL.

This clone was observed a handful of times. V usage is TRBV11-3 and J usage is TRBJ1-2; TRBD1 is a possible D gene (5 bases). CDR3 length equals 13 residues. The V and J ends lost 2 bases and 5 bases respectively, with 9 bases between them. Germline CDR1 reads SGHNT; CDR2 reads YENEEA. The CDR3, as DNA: TGTGCCAGCAGCTTACAGGGCGGATATGGCTACACCTTC. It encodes CASSLQGGYGYTF.

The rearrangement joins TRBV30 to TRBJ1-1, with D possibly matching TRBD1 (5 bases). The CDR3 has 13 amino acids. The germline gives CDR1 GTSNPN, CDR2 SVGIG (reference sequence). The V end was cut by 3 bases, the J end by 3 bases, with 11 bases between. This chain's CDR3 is CAWSGGGYTEAFF. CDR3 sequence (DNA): TGTGCCTGGAGCGGGGGAGGGTACACTGAAGCTTTCTTT.

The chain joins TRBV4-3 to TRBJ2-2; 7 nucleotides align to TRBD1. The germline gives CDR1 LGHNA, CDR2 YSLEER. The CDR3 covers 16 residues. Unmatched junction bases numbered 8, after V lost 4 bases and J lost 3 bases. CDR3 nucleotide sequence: TGCGCCAGCAGCCCCGGACAGGTACTCGACACCGGGGAGCTGTTTTTT. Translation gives CASSPGQVLDTGELFF.

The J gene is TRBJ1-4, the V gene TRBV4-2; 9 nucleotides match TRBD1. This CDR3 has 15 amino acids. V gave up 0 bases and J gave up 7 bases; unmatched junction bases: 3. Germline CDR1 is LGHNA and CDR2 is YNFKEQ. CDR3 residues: CASSQDDRGSEKLFF. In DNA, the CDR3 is TGTGCCAGCAGCCAAGATGACAGGGGGAGTGAAAAACTGTTTTTT.

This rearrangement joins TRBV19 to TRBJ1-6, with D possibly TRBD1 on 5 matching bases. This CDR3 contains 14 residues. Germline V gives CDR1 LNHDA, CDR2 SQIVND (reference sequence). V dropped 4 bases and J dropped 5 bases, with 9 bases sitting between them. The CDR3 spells CASSTGTDNSPLHF. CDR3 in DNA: TGTGCCAGTAGTACCGGGACGGATAATTCACCCCTCCACTTT.

The CDR3 loop reads CASSRDSYNTEAFF. CDR3 bases: TGTGCCAGCAGTAGGGACAGCTATAACACTGAAGCTTTCTTT. This chain uses TRBV27 with TRBJ1-1; 7 positions match TRBD1. Germline V gene lookup returns CDR1 MNHEY and CDR2 SMNVEV (reference sequence). The CDR3 extends over 14 amino acids. J was trimmed by 2 bases and V by 5 bases; bases with no gene match: 5.

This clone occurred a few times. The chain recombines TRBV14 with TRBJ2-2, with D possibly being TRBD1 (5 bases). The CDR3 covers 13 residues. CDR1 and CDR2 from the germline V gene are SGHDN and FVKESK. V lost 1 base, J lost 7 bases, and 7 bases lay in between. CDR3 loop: CASSQVGVGELFF. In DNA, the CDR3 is TGTGCCAGCAGCCAAGTAGGGGTCGGGGAGCTGTTTTTT.

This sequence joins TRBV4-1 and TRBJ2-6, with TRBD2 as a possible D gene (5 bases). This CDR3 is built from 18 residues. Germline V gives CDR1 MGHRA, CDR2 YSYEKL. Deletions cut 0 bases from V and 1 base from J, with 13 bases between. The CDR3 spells CASSQDAERESGANVLTF. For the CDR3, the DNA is TGCGCCAGCAGCCAAGATGCAGAAAGGGAGTCTGGGGCCAACGTCCTGACTTTC.

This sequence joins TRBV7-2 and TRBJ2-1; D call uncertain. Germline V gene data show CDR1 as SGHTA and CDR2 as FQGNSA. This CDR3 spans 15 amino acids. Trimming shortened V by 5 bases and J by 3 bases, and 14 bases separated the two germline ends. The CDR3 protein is CASSRRRRNYNEQFF. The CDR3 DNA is TGTGCCAGCAGCCGGCGGCGGAGAAACTACAATGAGCAGTTCTTC. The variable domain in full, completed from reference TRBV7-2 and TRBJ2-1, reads GAGVSQSPSNKVTEKGKDVELRCDPISGHTALYWYRQSLGQGLEFLIYFQGNSAPDKSGLPSDRFSAERTGGSVSTLTIQRTQQEDSAVYLCASSRRRRNYNEQFFGPGTRLTVL.

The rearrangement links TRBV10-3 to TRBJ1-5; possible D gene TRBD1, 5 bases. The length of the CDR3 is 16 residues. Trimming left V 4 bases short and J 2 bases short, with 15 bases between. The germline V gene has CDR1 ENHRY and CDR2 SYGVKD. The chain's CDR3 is CAISADGGRGNQPQHF. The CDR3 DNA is TGTGCCATCAGTGCGGATGGGGGTAGGGGCAATCAGCCCCAGCATTTT.

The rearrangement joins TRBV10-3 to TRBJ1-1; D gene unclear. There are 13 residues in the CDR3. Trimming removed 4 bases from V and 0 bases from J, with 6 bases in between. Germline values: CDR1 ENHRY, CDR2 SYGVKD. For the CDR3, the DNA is TGTGCCATCAGTGCCCAGCTGAACACTGAAGCTTTCTTT. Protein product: CAISAQLNTEAFF.

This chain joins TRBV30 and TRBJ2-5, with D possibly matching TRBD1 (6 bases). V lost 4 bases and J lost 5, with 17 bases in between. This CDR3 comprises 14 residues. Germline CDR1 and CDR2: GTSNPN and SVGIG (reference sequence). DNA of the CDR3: TGTGCCTGGAACAGGGTTTTGGGGCGGGAGACCCAGTACTTC. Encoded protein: CAWNRVLGRETQYF.

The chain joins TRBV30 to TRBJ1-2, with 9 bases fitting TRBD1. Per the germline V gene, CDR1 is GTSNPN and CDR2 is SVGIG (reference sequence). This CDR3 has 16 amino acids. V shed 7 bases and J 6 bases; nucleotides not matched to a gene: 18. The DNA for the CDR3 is TGTGCCTCCCTACCGGGACAGGGATTTGGGATGGATGGCTACACCTTC. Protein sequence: CASLPGQGFGMDGYTF.

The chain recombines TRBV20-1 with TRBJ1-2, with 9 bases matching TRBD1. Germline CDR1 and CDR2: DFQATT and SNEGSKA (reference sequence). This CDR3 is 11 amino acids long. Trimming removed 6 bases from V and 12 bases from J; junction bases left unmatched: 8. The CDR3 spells CSAPGQGFNTF. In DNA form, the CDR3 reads TGCAGTGCGCCGGGACAGGGTTTTAACACCTTC.

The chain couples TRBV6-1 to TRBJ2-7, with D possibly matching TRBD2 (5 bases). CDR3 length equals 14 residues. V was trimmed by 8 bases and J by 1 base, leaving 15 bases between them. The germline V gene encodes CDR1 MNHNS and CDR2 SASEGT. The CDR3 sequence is CASRLDLASYEQYF. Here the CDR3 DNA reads TGTGCCAGCCGGCTGGACTTAGCTTCCTACGAGCAGTACTTC.

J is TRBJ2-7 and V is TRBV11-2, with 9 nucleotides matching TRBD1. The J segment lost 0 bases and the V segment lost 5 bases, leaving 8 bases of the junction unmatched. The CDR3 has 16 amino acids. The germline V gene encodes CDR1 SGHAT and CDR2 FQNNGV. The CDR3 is CASSKSGDRVSYEQYF. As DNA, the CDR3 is TGTGCCAGCAGCAAATCTGGGGACAGGGTCTCCTACGAGCAGTACTTC.

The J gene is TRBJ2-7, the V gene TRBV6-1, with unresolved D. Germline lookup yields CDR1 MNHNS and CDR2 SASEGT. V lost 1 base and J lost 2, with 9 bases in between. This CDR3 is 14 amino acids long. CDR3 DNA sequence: TGTGCCAGCAGTGAAGATGGCAGAACCTACGAGCAGTACTTC. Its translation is CASSEDGRTYEQYF.

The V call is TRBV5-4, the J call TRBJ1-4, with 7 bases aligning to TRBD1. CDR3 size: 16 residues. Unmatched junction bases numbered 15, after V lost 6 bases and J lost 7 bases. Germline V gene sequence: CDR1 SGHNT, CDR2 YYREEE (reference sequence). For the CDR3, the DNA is TGTGCCAGCAAATCCGTCCCAGGGGGAGTAGGTGAAAAACTGTTTTTT. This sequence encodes CASKSVPGGVGEKLFF.

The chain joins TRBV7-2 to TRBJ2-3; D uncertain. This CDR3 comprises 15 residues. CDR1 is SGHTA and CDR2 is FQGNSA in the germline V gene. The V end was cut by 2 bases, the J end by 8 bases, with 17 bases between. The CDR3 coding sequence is TGTGCCAGCAGCTTACGACGCGCCCACACTGGTACGCAGTATTTT. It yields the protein CASSLRRAHTGTQYF.

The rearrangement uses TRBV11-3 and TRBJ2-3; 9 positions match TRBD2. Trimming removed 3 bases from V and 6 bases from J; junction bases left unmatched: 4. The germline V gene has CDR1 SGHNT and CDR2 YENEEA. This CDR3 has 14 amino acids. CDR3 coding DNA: TGTGCCAGCAGCTTCAGCGGGGGGCCCGATACGCAGTATTTT. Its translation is CASSFSGGPDTQYF.